The present TCR beta chain was sequenced within a study of T cells in Graves' hyperthyroidism and ophthalmopathy. Overall study: At the time of initial diagnosis and before any treatment, peripheral blood was collected. General study results and limits: Most thyroid clonotypes with frequency above 0.001 were detected in blood.

What was amplified from RNA transcripts were TCR beta CDR3 regions. TCR CDR3 regions were first amplified by RT-PCR with HTBI primers. MiXCR, applied by TCRdb to the multiplex PCR reads, yields one record per CDR3 protein. This sample carries about half a million distinct CDR3 sequences, less than 25% of them seen once, and the ten largest clones take about 26%. Concerning this clonotype: Antigen specificity is unknown.

Not enrolled were patients with uncontrolled infection, other autoimmune disease, pregnancy or lactation. Deletions cut 6 bases from V and 5 bases from J, with 8 bases between. The CDR3 has 12 residues. The chain couples TRBV12-3 or TRBV12-4 to TRBJ1-5; D uncertain. Specimen: blood. The clonotype was recovered from a man between 18 and 29 years old with Graves' hyperthyroidism. The CDR3 DNA reads TGTGCCAGCAGCCCGGACCATCAGCCCCAGCATTTT. It is translated as CASSPDHQPQHF.